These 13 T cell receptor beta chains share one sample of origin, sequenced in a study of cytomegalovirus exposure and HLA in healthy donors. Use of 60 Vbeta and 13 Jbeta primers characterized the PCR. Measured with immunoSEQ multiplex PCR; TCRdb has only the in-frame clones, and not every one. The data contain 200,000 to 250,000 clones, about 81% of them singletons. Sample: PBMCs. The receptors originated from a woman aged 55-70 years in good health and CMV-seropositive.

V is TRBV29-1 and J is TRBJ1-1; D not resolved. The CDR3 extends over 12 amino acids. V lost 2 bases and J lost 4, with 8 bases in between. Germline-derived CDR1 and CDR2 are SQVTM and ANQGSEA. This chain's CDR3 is CSVEPSPTEAFF. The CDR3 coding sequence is TGCAGCGTTGAACCGTCCCCCACTGAAGCTTTCTTT. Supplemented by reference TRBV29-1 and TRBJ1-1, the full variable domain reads SAVISQKPSRDICQRGTSLTIQCQVDSQVTMMFWYRQQPGQSLTLIATANQGSEATYESGFVIDKFPISRPNLTFSTLTVSNMSPEDSSIYLCSVEPSPTEAFFGQGTRLTVV.

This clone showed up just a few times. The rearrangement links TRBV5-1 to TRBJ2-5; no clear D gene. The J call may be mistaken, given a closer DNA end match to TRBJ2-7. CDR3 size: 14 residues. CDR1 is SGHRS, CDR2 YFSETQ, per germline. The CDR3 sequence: CASSLENHSYEQYF. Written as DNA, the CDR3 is TGCGCCAGCAGCTTGGAGAACCACTCCTACGAGCAGTACTTC.

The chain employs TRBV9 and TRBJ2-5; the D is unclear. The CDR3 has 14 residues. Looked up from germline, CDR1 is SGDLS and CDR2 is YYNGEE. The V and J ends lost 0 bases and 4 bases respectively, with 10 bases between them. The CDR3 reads CASSVDGSPETQYF. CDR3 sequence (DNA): TGTGCCAGCAGCGTAGATGGTAGCCCAGAGACCCAGTACTTC.

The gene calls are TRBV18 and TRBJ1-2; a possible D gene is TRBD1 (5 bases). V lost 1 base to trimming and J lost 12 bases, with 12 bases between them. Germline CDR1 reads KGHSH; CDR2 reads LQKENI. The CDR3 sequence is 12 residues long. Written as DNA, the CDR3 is TGTGCCAGCTCACCACGGGAGGGGAGCCACACCTTC. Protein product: CASSPREGSHTF.

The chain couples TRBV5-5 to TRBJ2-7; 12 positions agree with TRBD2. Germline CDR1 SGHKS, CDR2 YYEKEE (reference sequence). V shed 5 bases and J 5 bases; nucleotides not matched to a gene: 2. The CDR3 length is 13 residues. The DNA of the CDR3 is TGTGCCAGCAGTCTAGCGGGAGGGCACGAGCAGTACTTC. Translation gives CASSLAGGHEQYF.

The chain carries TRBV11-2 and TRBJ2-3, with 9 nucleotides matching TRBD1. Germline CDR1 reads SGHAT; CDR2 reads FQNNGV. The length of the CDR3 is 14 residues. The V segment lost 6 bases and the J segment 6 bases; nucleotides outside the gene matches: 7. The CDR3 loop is CASSSGTGYDTQYF. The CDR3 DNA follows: TGTGCCAGCAGTTCCGGGACAGGGTACGATACGCAGTATTTT.

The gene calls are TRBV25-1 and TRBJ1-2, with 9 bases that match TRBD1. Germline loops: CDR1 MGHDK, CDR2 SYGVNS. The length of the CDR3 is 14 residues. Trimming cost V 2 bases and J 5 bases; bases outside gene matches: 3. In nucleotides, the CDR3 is TGTGCCAGCAGTGAAACCGGGACAGGGTATGGCTACACCTTC. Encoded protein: CASSETGTGYGYTF.

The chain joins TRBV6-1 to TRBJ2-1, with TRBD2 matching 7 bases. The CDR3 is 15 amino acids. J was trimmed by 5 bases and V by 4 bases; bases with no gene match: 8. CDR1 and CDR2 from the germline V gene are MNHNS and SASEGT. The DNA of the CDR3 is TGTGCCAGCAGTGCCGTGGGGGGAGGGAACAATGAGCAGTTCTTC. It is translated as CASSAVGGGNNEQFF.

The CDR3 here is CASSPRLAGGIDYEQYF. The CDR3 coding sequence is TGTGCCAGCTCACCGCGACTAGCGGGAGGTATCGACTACGAGCAGTACTTC. The V and J genes are TRBV18 and TRBJ2-7; 13 bases match TRBD2. Germline V lookup: CDR1 KGHSH, CDR2 LQKENI. J gave up 3 bases and V 3 bases, and 8 bases lay outside the gene matches. The CDR3 sequence is 17 residues long. The variable domain in full, with the rest retrieved from reference TRBV18 and TRBJ2-7, is NAGVMQNPRHLVRRRGQEARLRCSPMKGHSHVYWYRQLPEEGLKFMVYLQKENIIDESGMPKERFSAEFPKEGPSILRIQQVVRGDSAAYFCASSPRLAGGIDYEQYFGPGTRLTVT.

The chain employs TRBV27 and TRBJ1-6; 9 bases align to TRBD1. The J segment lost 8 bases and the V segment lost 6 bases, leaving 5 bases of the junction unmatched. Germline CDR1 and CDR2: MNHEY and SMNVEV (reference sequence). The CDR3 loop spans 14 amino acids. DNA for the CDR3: TGTGCCAGCAGAGACCACAGGGGGCATTCACCCCTCCACTTT. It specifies CASRDHRGHSPLHF.

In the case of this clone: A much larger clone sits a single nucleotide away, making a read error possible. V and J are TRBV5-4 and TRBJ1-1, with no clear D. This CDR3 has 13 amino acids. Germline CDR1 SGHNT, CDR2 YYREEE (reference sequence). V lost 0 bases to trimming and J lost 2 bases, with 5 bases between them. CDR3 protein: CASSLDINTEAFF. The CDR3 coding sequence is TGTGCCAGCAGCTTGGACATAAACACTGAAGCTTTCTTT. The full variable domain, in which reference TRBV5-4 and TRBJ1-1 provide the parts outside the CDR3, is ETGVTQSPTHLIKTRGQQVTLRCSSQSGHNTVSWYQQALGQGPQFIFQYYREEENGRGNFPPRFSGLQFPNYSSELNVNALELDDSALYLCASSLDINTEAFFGQGTRLTVV.

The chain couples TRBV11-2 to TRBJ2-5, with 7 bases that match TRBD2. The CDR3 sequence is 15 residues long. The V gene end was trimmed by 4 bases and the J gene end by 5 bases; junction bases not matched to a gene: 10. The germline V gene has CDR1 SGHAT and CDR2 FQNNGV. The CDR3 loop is CASSSLGGRRETQYF. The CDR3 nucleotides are TGTGCCAGCAGCTCCTTGGGGGGGAGGAGGGAGACCCAGTACTTC.

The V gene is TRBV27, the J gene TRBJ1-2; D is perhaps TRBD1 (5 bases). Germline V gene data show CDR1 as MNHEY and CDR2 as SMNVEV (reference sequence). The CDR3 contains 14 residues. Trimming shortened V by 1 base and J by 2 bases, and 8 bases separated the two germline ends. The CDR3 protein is CASSLWAGNYGYTF. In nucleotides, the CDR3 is TGTGCCAGCAGTTTATGGGCAGGGAACTATGGCTACACCTTC.